This is a list of T cell receptor beta chains from one sample in a study of blood T cell repertoires in COVID-19. TCRdb keeps only in-frame clones here, not all; method: immunoSEQ multiplex PCR. The table includes tens of thousands of clones, almost 85% detected once. The sequencing sample was made of peripheral blood. All receptors come from a man between 65 and 85 years old with acute or convalescent COVID-19. CDR3s include the opening cysteine and the closing phenylalanine or tryptophan. The D gene is left open where the match is weak. Clone size is not always given. Where it is, it says once, few, many or a class for expanded clones.

.	TRBD2	TRBV5-3	TRBJ2-7	TGTGCCAGAAGCCGGGAGGGGCCCTCCTACGAGCAGTACTTC	CARSREGPSYEQYF
.	.	TRBV30	TRBJ1-1	TGTGCCTGGAGTGTGGAAGGGGCGGCTGAAGCTTTCTTT	CAWSVEGAAEAFF
.	.	TRBV19	TRBJ1-5	TGTGCCAGTAGTCGGGGGAATCAGCCCCAGCATTTT	CASSRGNQPQHF
.	.	TRBV19	TRBJ2-2	TGTGCCAGTAGTTTTAGCGAGCTAACCGGGGAGCTGTTTTTT	CASSFSELTGELFF
.	TRBD2	TRBV29-1	TRBJ2-1	TGCAGCGTTCGCCTCCGGGCTAGCGGGTACAATGAGCAGTTCTTC	CSVRLRASGYNEQFF
.	.	TRBV11-2	TRBJ2-3	TGTGCCAGCAGCTTATTGGGGGCAGGCACGCAGTATTTT	CASSLLGAGTQYF
few	TRBD1	TRBV19	TRBJ1-2	TGTGCCAGTAGCCGACAGGGTGGAAGCTATGGCTACACCTTC	CASSRQGGSYGYTF
.	TRBD2	TRBV5-6	TRBJ2-7	TGTGCCAGCAGCAACGGCCCGGGGGGGGAGCAGTACTTC	CASSNGPGGEQYF
.	TRBD2	TRBV12-3/TRBV12-4	TRBJ2-1	TGTGCCAGCAGCAAATCACTAGCGGGGGGGGAGTTCTTC	CASSKSLAGGEFF
.	.	TRBV11-3	TRBJ2-5	TGTGCCAGCAGCACGGGCGGGGGCGCGGGAGAGACCCAGTACTTC	CASSTGGGAGETQYF
.	.	TRBV2	TRBJ1-1	TGTGCCAGCAGTGTGGGAGCAGGCACTGAAGCTTTCTTT	CASSVGAGTEAFF
.	.	TRBV11-3	TRBJ2-1	TGTGCCAGCAGCTTTGGTGGCGAGCAGTTCTTC	CASSFGGEQFF
.	.	TRBV7-8	TRBJ2-3	TGTGCCAGCAGCTTAGCGCGGCGGGGCACAGATACGCAGTATTTT	CASSLARRGTDTQYF
.	.	TRBV5-4	TRBJ1-2	TGTGCCAGCAGCTTTGGGGAGGGGAACTATGGCTACACCTTC	CASSFGEGNYGYTF
.	.	TRBV28	TRBJ2-5	TGTGCCAGCAGTTTATTCGGAACAGGGACCCAAGAGACCCAGTACTTC	CASSLFGTGTQETQYF
.	.	TRBV5-8	TRBJ2-7	TGTGCCAGCAGCTACAGGATTGCCTACGAGCAGTACTTC	CASSYRIAYEQYF
.	TRBD2	TRBV5-1	TRBJ2-3	TGCGCCAGCAGCTCCGGGACTAGCGGGAGGCCAGATACGCAGTATTTT	CASSSGTSGRPDTQYF
.	.	TRBV16	TRBJ2-1	TGTGCCAGCAGCCAATGGTTCGGAACAGGGAACAATGAGCAGTTCTTC	CASSQWFGTGNNEQFF
.	.	TRBV2	TRBJ2-6	TGTGCCAGCTCTGGGGGCCCTGGGGCCAACGTCCTGACTTTC	CASSGGPGANVLTF
.	.	TRBV18	TRBJ2-5	TGTGCCAGCTCACCAGGAGGTGCAGCCCAAGAGACCCAGTACTTC	CASSPGGAAQETQYF
.	TRBD2	TRBV10-2	TRBJ2-2	TGCGCCAGCGGGGGACTAGCGCTAAACACCGGGGAGCTGTTTTTT	CASGGLALNTGELFF
once	.	TRBV10-3	TRBJ2-7	TGTGCCATCAGTGAGTCAAACAGGGTACCCTACGAGCAGTACTTC	CAISESNRVPYEQYF
.	.	TRBV5-1	TRBJ2-3	TGCGCCAGCAGCTTACAGGGAGGGTTTGCAGATACGCAGTATTTT	CASSLQGGFADTQYF
once	TRBD1	TRBV5-1	TRBJ2-7	TGCGCCAGCAGCTTGGGGACAGGCGAGCAGTACTTC	CASSLGTGEQYF
.	.	TRBV7-6	TRBJ1-3	TGTGCCAGCAGCTTGGCCCCTAGGGGAGGTGGAAACACCATATATTTT	CASSLAPRGGGNTIYF
few	TRBD1	TRBV13	TRBJ1-1	TGTGCCAGCAGCCTCAGGGGGAAGAACACTGAAGCTTTCTTT	CASSLRGKNTEAFF
.	TRBD2	TRBV2	TRBJ2-5	TGTGCCAGCAGTGAATCGGCTAGCGGGGTATCTACCCAGTACTTC	CASSESASGVSTQYF
.	.	TRBV19	TRBJ2-1	TGTGCCAGTAGTACCCTAGACAGGAACAATGAGCAGTTCTTC	CASSTLDRNNEQFF
.	TRBD1	TRBV18	TRBJ1-3	TGTGCCAGCTCCCAGGGCAGGGGGAGTGGAAACACCATATATTTT	CASSQGRGSGNTIYF
.	.	TRBV27	TRBJ2-7	TGTGCCAGCAATCCCTGGGGGGGCTCGGAGCAGTACTTC	CASNPWGGSEQYF
once	.	TRBV19	TRBJ2-7	TGTGCCAGTAGCTCGACCGGGGGTTGGTACGAGCAGTACTTC	CASSSTGGWYEQYF
few	.	TRBV4-3	TRBJ1-1	TGCGCCATCATCCCCCAGCGGAACACTGAAGCTTTCTTT	CAIIPQRNTEAFF
.	.	TRBV2	TRBJ1-1	TGTGCCAGCAGCCGAGACAGGAACACTGAAGCTTTCTTT	CASSRDRNTEAFF
.	TRBD1	TRBV7-8	TRBJ1-2	TGTGCCAGCAGCACCAACAGGGGGCAGGGCTATGGCTACACCTTC	CASSTNRGQGYGYTF
.	.	TRBV5-1	TRBJ2-5	TGCGCCAGCACCCTTGGAGGGGAGACCCAGTACTTC	CASTLGGETQYF
.	.	TRBV9	TRBJ2-3	TGTGCCAGCAGCCTAACTACTAGCACAGATACGCAGTATTTT	CASSLTTSTDTQYF
once	.	TRBV10-3	TRBJ1-1	TGTGCCACCGCAGACTCAACGAACACTGAAGCTTTCTTT	CATADSTNTEAFF
.	.	TRBV28	TRBJ1-4	TGTGCCAGTAGACAGACTAATGAAAAACTGTTTTTT	CASRQTNEKLFF
many	TRBD1	TRBV6-5	TRBJ2-1	TGTGCCAGCACCCGGGGACAGAGCTCCTACAATGAGCAGTTCTTC	CASTRGQSSYNEQFF
.	TRBD2	TRBV6-6	TRBJ2-3	TGTGCCAGCAGTCCACCGACTAGCGGGCTTGGCACAGATACGCAGTATTTT	CASSPPTSGLGTDTQYF